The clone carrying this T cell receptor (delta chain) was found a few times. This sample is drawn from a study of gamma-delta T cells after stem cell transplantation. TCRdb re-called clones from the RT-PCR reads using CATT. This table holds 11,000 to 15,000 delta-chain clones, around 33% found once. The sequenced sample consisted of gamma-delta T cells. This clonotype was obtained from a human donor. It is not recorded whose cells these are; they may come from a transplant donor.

Written as DNA, the CDR3 is TGTGCCTCCCAGCCCGTCCGGCCCTTCTTTGGGGGTCACGAAGGCTCCTGGGACACCCGACAGATGTTTTTC. It yields the protein CASQPVRPFFGGHEGSWDTRQMFF. The chain joins TRDV3 to TRDJ3, with D perhaps matching TRDD3 (6 bases). Trimming stripped 4 bases from V and 0 bases from J, with 37 bases between. From germline, CDR1 is TVYSNPD and CDR2 GDNSRS (reference sequence). This CDR3 is 24 amino acids long.